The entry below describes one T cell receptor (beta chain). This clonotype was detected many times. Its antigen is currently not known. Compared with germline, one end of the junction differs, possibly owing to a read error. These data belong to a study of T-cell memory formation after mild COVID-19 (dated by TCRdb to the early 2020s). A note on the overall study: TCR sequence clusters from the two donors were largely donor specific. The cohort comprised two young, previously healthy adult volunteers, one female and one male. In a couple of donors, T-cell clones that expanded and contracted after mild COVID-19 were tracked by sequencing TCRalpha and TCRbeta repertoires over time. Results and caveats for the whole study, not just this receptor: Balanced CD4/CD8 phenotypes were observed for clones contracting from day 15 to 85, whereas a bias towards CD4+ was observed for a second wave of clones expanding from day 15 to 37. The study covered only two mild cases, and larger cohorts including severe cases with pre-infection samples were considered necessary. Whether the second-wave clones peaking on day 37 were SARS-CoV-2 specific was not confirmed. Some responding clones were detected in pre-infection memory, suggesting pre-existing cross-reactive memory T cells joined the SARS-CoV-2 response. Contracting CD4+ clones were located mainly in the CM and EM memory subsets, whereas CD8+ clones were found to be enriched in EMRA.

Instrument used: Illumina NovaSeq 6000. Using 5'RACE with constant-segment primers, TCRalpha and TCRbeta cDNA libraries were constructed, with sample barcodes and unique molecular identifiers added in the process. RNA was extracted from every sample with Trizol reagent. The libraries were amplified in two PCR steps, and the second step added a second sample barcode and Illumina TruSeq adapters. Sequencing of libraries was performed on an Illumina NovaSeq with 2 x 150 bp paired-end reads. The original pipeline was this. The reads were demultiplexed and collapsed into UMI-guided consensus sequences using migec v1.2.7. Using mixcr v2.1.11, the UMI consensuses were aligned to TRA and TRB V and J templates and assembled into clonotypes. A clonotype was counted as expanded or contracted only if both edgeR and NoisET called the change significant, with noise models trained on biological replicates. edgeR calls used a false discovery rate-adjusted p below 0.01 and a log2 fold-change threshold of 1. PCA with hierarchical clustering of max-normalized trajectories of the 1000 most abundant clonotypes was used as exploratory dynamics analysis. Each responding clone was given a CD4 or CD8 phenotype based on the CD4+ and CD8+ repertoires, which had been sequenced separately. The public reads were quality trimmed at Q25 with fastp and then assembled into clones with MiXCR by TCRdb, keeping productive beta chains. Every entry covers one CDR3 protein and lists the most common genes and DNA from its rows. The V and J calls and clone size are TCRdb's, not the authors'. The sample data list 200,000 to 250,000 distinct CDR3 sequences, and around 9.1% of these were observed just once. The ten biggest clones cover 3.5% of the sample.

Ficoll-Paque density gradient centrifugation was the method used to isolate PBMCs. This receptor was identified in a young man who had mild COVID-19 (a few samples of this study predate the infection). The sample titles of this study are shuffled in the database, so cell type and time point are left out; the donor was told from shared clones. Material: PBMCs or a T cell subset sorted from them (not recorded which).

The CDR3 has the sequence CASSIATGRNQPQHF. The nucleotide sequence reads as follows: TGTGCCAGCAGCATAGCGACGGGGCGCAATCAGCCCCAGCATTTT. The rearranged segments are TRBV7-2 and TRBJ1-5; D gene: possibly TRBD1, on 5 matching bases. The cysteine opens and the phenylalanine closes a CDR3 of 15 amino acids. Kept here is only the CDR3 DNA, which spans 45 bases and is read in frame from base 1. Via the germline V gene, CDR1 is SGHTA and CDR2 FQGNSA.